The rows below give T cell receptor beta chains drawn from one sample of a study of blood T cell repertoires in COVID-19. Libraries were prepared by immunoSEQ multiplex PCR; TCRdb keeps only in-frame clonotypes and omits some of them. The sample carries about 36,000 clones, roughly nine tenths recorded once. The source material was peripheral blood. The receptors derive from a human donor in a cohort sampled during active COVID-19. Each CDR3 is given with its conserved first and last residue. D genes are given only for firm matches. Expanded clones are given a class, and other clones once, few, many or no size at all.

D gene	V gene	clone size	J gene	CDR3 DNA	CDR3 protein
TRBD2	TRBV5-1	-	TRBJ2-7	TGCGCCAGCAGCTTGGGGGGGACTAGCAGCATATACGAGCAGTACTTC	CASSLGGTSSIYEQYF
TRBD1	TRBV9	-	TRBJ2-3	TGTGCCAGCAGCGTAGGGGACAGAAGCACAGATACGCAGTATTTT	CASSVGDRSTDTQYF
-	TRBV7-9	-	TRBJ1-3	TGTGCCAGCAGCCCTTTAGGAGGAGGCACCTCTGGAAACACCATATATTTT	CASSPLGGGTSGNTIYF
TRBD1	TRBV6-5	-	TRBJ2-7	TGTGCGGTCTGGGGACAGGTTGGGGAGCAGTACTTC	CAVWGQVGEQYF
TRBD2	TRBV5-1	once	TRBJ2-7	TGCGCCAGCAGGATAGCGGGAGCTCAGGGCGAGCAGTACTTC	CASRIAGAQGEQYF
-	TRBV7-2	-	TRBJ2-7	TGTGCCAGCAACCAGGGGTGGCAGGGTTTCTACGAGCAGTACTTC	CASNQGWQGFYEQYF
-	TRBV30	-	TRBJ2-6	TGTGCCTGGCAATACCAGCGAACCTCTGGGGCCAACGTCCTGACTTTC	CAWQYQRTSGANVLTF
-	TRBV7-3	-	TRBJ2-7	TGTGCCAGCAGCTTAATGGGGGGTGCCTACGAGCAGTACTTC	CASSLMGGAYEQYF
-	TRBV2	-	TRBJ2-3	TGTGCCAGCAGACAGCGCACAGATACGCAGTATTTT	CASRQRTDTQYF
-	TRBV27	-	TRBJ1-3	TGTGCCACGGGGGGGGGCAGGCGGGGAAACACCATATATTTT	CATGGGRRGNTIYF
TRBD1	TRBV6-5	-	TRBJ1-1	TGTGCCAGCATTTCGGACAGGGGGAGTGAAGCTTTCTTT	CASISDRGSEAFF
-	TRBV5-1	once	TRBJ2-7	TGCGCCAGCAGCTTGGATTCTATACAGGCCTACGAGCAGTACTTC	CASSLDSIQAYEQYF
-	TRBV7-3	-	TRBJ1-6	TGTGCCAGCAGCTCTGGGACAAGTTATAATTCACCCCTCCACTTT	CASSSGTSYNSPLHF
TRBD2	TRBV19	once	TRBJ2-7	TGTGCCAGCCGCACTAGCGGGAGCTCCTACGAGCAGTACTTC	CASRTSGSSYEQYF
-	TRBV7-9	-	TRBJ1-2	TGTGCCAGCAGCCCAAGACAGAACCCTAACTATGGCTACACCTTC	CASSPRQNPNYGYTF
-	TRBV19	-	TRBJ1-5	TGTGCCAGTGGGGGGACGGGTGTCAATCAGCCCCAGCATTTT	CASGGTGVNQPQHF
TRBD1	TRBV5-6	-	TRBJ1-5	TGTGCCAGCAGCTTGGCCGTTGGACAGGGAAGACAGCCCCAGCATTTT	CASSLAVGQGRQPQHF
TRBD2	TRBV5-4	-	TRBJ2-7	TGTGCCAGCAGACTAGCGGGAGGGGCCCTCGGCGAGCAGTACTTC	CASRLAGGALGEQYF
-	TRBV27	-	TRBJ1-1	TGTGCCAGCAGACAGACAGGTAATGAAGCTTTCTTT	CASRQTGNEAFF
TRBD1	TRBV3-1/TRBV3-2	-	TRBJ2-2	TGTGCCAGCAGCCGACGGACAGGGACCACCGGGGAGCTGTTTTTT	CASSRRTGTTGELFF